Below are 23 T cell receptor beta chains sequenced from a single sample in a study of cytomegalovirus exposure and HLA in healthy donors. It was with 60 Vbeta and 13 Jbeta primers that the PCR ran. Method: immunoSEQ multiplex PCR; TCRdb's copy keeps in-frame clones and lacks some. Found here are some 100,000 clones, 70% to 85% of them singletons; the top ten hold 11%. The sequenced sample was PBMCs. These TCRs come from a woman aged 45-60 years in good health and CMV-seropositive.

CDR3 region: CASSPRDNSYEQYF. The CDR3 nucleotides are TGCGCCAGCAGCCCCCGGGACAACTCCTACGAGCAGTACTTC. The rearrangement links TRBV5-1 to TRBJ2-7, with D possibly being TRBD1 (6 bases). CDR3 size: 14 residues. V was pared by 4 bases and J by 0 bases, with 11 bases between. In germline, CDR1 is SGHRS, CDR2 YFSETQ.

As DNA, the CDR3 is TGTGCCAGCAGCCTCACGACGGGTTCCTACGAGCAGTACTTC. Encoded protein: CASSLTTGSYEQYF. The chain links TRBV7-8 to TRBJ2-7; the D is unclear. CDR1 and CDR2 from the germline V gene are SGHVS and FQNEAQ. The CDR3 covers 14 residues. The V end lost 5 bases, the J end lost 1 base, and 12 bases lay between the germline ends.

This chain uses TRBV6-6 with TRBJ1-5; 9 nucleotides agree with TRBD1. The CDR3 runs to 15 residues. The V gene's germline CDR1 is MNHNY and CDR2 SVGAGI (reference sequence). With 6 bases clipped from V and 1 base from J, the junction kept 4 bases outside the gene matches. The CDR3 DNA sequence: TGTGCCAGCAGGAAAGGGACAGGGAGCAATCAGCCCCAGCATTTT. This translates into CASRKGTGSNQPQHF.

This clone was recorded only once. The CDR3 DNA follows: TGCGCCAGCAGCCCCACTCCAGGGGCGATACGGACCGGGGAGCTGTTTTTT. Translated, it gives CASSPTPGAIRTGELFF. The chain carries TRBV4-1 and TRBJ2-2, with D perhaps matching TRBD1 (6 bases). The CDR3 is 17 amino acids. V was shortened by 4 bases and J by 5 bases, with 20 bases between the two germline ends. Germline V gives CDR1 MGHRA, CDR2 YSYEKL.

The chain joins TRBV5-6 to TRBJ2-1; tentative D call: TRBD2 (6 bases). V dropped 3 bases and J dropped 7 bases, with 20 bases sitting between them. Germline V gene sequence: CDR1 SGHDT, CDR2 YYEEEE. The CDR3 is 16 residues long. The CDR3 loop reads CASSSAPRGNGNEQFF. CDR3 bases: TGTGCCAGCAGCTCGGCCCCTCGCGGGAATGGGAATGAGCAGTTCTTC.

The chain employs TRBV29-1 and TRBJ1-5, with TRBD1 matching over 8 bases. The CDR3 sequence is 15 residues long. CDR1 SQVTM and CDR2 ANQGSEA come from the germline V gene. J gave up 7 bases and V 6 bases, and 14 bases lay outside the gene matches. The CDR3 DNA reads as TGCAGCGTAAAGACCGGGACAGGCCAGGTCCAGCCCCAGCATTTT. This sequence encodes CSVKTGTGQVQPQHF. The full variable domain, rest sourced from reference TRBV29-1 and TRBJ1-5, is SAVISQKPSRDICQRGTSLTIQCQVDSQVTMMFWYRQQPGQSLTLIATANQGSEATYESGFVIDKFPISRPNLTFSTLTVSNMSPEDSSIYLCSVKTGTGQVQPQHFGDGTRLSIL.

This sequence joins TRBV10-3 and TRBJ2-7; 8 bases are a match to TRBD1. Trimming took 0 bases from V and 5 from J; bases not matched to a gene: 9. The CDR3 consists of 16 residues. In germline, CDR1 is ENHRY, CDR2 SYGVKD. The DNA for the CDR3 is TGTGCCATCAGTGAGTCGAGGACAGGGAAACGTGACGAGCAGTACTTC. It yields the protein CAISESRTGKRDEQYF.

This clone was seen a few times. This chain links TRBV6-1 with TRBJ2-7; 8 nucleotides match TRBD1. Germline V gives CDR1 MNHNS, CDR2 SASEGT. The CDR3 consists of 14 residues. The V segment lost 5 bases and the J segment 7 bases; nucleotides outside the gene matches: 10. The CDR3: CASSRTTGDGEQYF. CDR3 nucleotide sequence: TGTGCCAGCAGTCGGACGACAGGGGACGGGGAGCAGTACTTC.

The CDR3 bases are TGTGCCAGCAGCTTAGGAACTAGGGGGCAAAACACTGAAGCTTTCTTT. It specifies CASSLGTRGQNTEAFF. The chain recombines TRBV7-6 with TRBJ1-1, with TRBD1 matching 7 bases. Unmatched junction bases numbered 7, after V lost 1 base and J lost 2 bases. The length of the CDR3 is 16 residues. From germline, CDR1 is SGHVS and CDR2 FNYEAQ.

The chain couples TRBV28 to TRBJ1-1; D is undetermined. V lost 5 bases, J lost 10 bases, and 14 bases lay in between. Germline V lookup: CDR1 MDHEN, CDR2 SYDVKM. The CDR3 is 12 amino acids. The CDR3 coding sequence is TGTGCCAGCAGTGCGGGCCCCCGGGGAGCTTTCTTT. Translating gives CASSAGPRGAFF.

DNA for the CDR3: TGTGCCAGCAGTCCCGGACAGGTATTGCGGAATGAGCAGTTCTTC. This gives the protein CASSPGQVLRNEQFF. This rearrangement joins TRBV6-5 to TRBJ2-1, with 7 bases lining up with TRBD1. This CDR3 contains 15 residues. J gave up 7 bases and V 5 bases, and 11 bases lay outside the gene matches. Germline values: CDR1 MNHEY, CDR2 SVGAGI.

This clone was seen only a few times. The CDR3 protein is CASSFNGQGVTYGYTF. For the CDR3, the DNA is TGTGCCAGCAGTTTTAATGGACAGGGGGTTACCTATGGCTACACCTTC. The genes are TRBV27 and TRBJ1-2; 10 nucleotides agree with TRBD1. With V trimmed by 3 bases and J by 4 bases, 8 bases remained unmatched. CDR3 size: 16 residues. Germline-derived CDR1 and CDR2 are MNHEY and SMNVEV (reference sequence).

The V gene is TRBV18, the J gene TRBJ1-2, with 7 bases lining up with TRBD1. In germline, CDR1 is KGHSH, CDR2 LQKENI. The CDR3 is made up of 15 amino acids. V lost 0 bases to trimming and J lost 6 bases; unmatched junction nucleotides: 7. Here the CDR3 DNA reads TGTGCCAGCTCACCACCGATCACAGGGGAGGATGGCTACACCTTC. Translation gives CASSPPITGEDGYTF.

The V gene is TRBV28, the J gene TRBJ2-3; the match to TRBD1 covers 10 bases. Germline assignment: CDR1 MDHEN and CDR2 SYDVKM. The CDR3 spans 15 residues. With 5 bases clipped from V and 5 bases from J, the junction kept 7 bases outside the gene matches. CDR3 in amino acids: CASSTGTGERDTQYF. The CDR3, as DNA: TGTGCCAGCAGTACCGGGACAGGGGAAAGAGATACGCAGTATTTT.

V is TRBV6-5 and J is TRBJ1-6; 9 bases fit TRBD1. Per germline, CDR1 MNHEY and CDR2 SVGAGI. V lost 5 bases to trimming and J lost 10 bases; unmatched junction nucleotides: 6. The CDR3 sequence is 14 residues long. CDR3 sequence reads: CASSRLGQGSPLHF. CDR3 coding DNA: TGTGCCAGCAGTCGTCTGGGACAGGGCTCACCCCTCCACTTT.

The gene calls are TRBV5-1 and TRBJ2-3; the D gene is possibly TRBD1 (6 bases). In germline, CDR1 is SGHRS, CDR2 YFSETQ. V was clipped by 10 bases and J by 4 bases, with 19 bases between them. This CDR3 region has 14 residues. CDR3 in amino acids: CACKVGGSADTQYF. The CDR3 region has the DNA TGCGCCTGCAAGGTAGGGGGAAGCGCAGATACGCAGTATTTT.

This chain connects TRBV28 to TRBJ1-2; maybe TRBD1 (6 bases). The V and J ends lost 7 bases and 1 base respectively, with 16 bases between them. CDR1 is MDHEN and CDR2 is SYDVKM in the germline V gene. The CDR3 is 15 residues long. CDR3 in DNA: TGTGCCAGCACCGAAGCGGGACAAGTTAACTATGGCTACACCTTC. It translates to CASTEAGQVNYGYTF.

This chain joins TRBV29-1 and TRBJ2-1; TRBD1 aligns across 10 bases. CDR1 is SQVTM, CDR2 ANQGSEA, per germline. The CDR3 is made up of 16 amino acids. J lost 7 bases, V lost 2 bases, and 11 bases had no gene match. DNA for the CDR3: TGCAGCGTTGAAAAAACCAGTGGGACAGGGGTTAATGAGCAGTTCTTC. As protein: CSVEKTSGTGVNEQFF.

The chain couples TRBV10-3 to TRBJ1-1; D not resolved. CDR3 size: 13 residues. With 6 bases removed from V and 0 bases from J, the gap between germline ends came to 8 bases. Germline assignment: CDR1 ENHRY and CDR2 SYGVKD. The CDR3 protein is CAIRMELNTEAFF. CDR3 in DNA: TGTGCCATCAGAATGGAGTTGAACACTGAAGCTTTCTTT.

The chain combines TRBV10-3 with TRBJ1-1; 7 positions match TRBD1. The CDR3 runs 13 residues. The V segment lost 0 bases and the J segment 7 bases; nucleotides outside the gene matches: 2. CDR1 and CDR2 from the germline V gene are ENHRY and SYGVKD. The CDR3 is CAISESGQREAFF. The CDR3 DNA follows: TGTGCCATCAGTGAGTCGGGACAGCGTGAAGCTTTCTTT.

The chain is built from TRBV9 and TRBJ2-1, with 8 bases lining up with TRBD2. Unmatched junction bases numbered 7, after V lost 4 bases and J lost 7 bases. This CDR3 spans 14 amino acids. Germline V gene lookup returns CDR1 SGDLS and CDR2 YYNGEE. This CDR3 reads CASSKGLADNEQFF. CDR3 bases: TGTGCCAGCAGCAAAGGACTAGCTGATAATGAGCAGTTCTTC.

V gene TRBV12-5 combines with J gene TRBJ2-1; TRBD2 matches 10 bases. Germline lookup yields CDR1 LGHNT and CDR2 FRNRAP. The V and J ends lost 2 bases and 5 bases, in that order; junction bases with no gene match: 0. CDR3 size: 14 residues. Here the CDR3 DNA reads TGTGCTAGTGGTTTGAGCGGGAGGGACAATGAGCAGTTCTTC. Amino acids: CASGLSGRDNEQFF.

V usage is TRBV5-4 and J usage is TRBJ2-7, with 9 nucleotides matching TRBD1. The CDR3 is made up of 15 amino acids. The germline gives CDR1 SGHNT, CDR2 YYREEE (reference sequence). V lost 4 bases to trimming and J lost 6 bases; unmatched junction nucleotides: 11. The CDR3 loop reads CASSVPTGGTGEQYF. CDR3 nucleotide sequence: TGTGCCAGCAGCGTTCCGACAGGGGGAACAGGCGAGCAGTACTTC.